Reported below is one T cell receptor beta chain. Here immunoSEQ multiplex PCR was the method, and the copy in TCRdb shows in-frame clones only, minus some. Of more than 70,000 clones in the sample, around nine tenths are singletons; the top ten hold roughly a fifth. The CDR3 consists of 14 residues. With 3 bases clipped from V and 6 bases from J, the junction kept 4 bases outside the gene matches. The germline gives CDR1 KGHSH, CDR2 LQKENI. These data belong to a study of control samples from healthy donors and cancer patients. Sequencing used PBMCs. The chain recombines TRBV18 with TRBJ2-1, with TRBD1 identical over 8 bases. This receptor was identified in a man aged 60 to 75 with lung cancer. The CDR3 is CASSPQGAGNEQFF. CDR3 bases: TGTGCCAGCTCACCTCAGGGGGCTGGCAATGAGCAGTTCTTC.